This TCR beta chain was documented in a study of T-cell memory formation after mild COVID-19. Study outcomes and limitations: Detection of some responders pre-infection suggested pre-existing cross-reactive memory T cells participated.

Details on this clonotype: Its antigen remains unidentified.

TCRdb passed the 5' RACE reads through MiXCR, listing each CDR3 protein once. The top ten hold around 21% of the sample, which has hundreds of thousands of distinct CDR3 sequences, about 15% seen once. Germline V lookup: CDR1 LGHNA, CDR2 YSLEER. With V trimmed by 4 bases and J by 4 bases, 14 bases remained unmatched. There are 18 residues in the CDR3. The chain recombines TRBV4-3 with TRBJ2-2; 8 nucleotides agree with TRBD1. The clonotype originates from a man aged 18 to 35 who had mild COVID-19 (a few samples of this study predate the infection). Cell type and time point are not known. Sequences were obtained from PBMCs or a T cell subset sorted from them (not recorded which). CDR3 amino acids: CASSLWHRGDDGTGELFF. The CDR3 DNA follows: TGCGCCAGCAGCCTATGGCACAGGGGGGACGACGGCACCGGGGAGCTGTTTTTT.